The 31 T cell receptor beta chains in this list originate from one sample, sequenced in a study of T cells expressing NK-cell markers. After re-calling the 5' RACE reads, TCRdb lists one entry per CDR3 protein, DNA absent. Recorded here are some 340,000 distinct CDR3 sequences; the top ten clones represent roughly 5.5%. The sample was blood T cells: a sorted CD56 or NKG2C T cell subset, CD4+ or CD8+ T cells, or bulk PBMC T cells (not recorded which). Receptor source: a man between 18 and 69 years old in good health.

The chain combines TRBV6-5 with TRBJ2-7; there is no DNA to check the TCRdb D call of TRBD1. The V gene's germline CDR1 is MNHEY and CDR2 SVGAGI. The CDR3 is 15 residues long. The CDR3 here is CASSYSKDRLYEQYF.

This chain joins TRBV30 and TRBJ1-2. CDR3 length: 12 amino acids. The germline gives CDR1 GTSNPN, CDR2 SVGIG (reference sequence). CDR3 in amino acids: CAWMVGLDGYTF.

The V and J genes are TRBV5-1 and TRBJ2-7; as DNA is missing, the TRBD2 call by TCRdb cannot be tested. The germline V gene has CDR1 SGHRS and CDR2 YFSETQ. The CDR3 is 14 amino acids. The chain's CDR3 is CASSLGGISREQYF.

The genes are TRBV5-6 and TRBJ2-3; no DNA is available, so the TRBD1 call from TCRdb remains unchecked. The CDR3 totals 13 residues. Germline V gene data show CDR1 as SGHDT and CDR2 as YYEEEE. This chain's CDR3 is CASSKQGPDTQYF.

The CDR3 here is CSVVGGGATYNEQFF. This sequence joins TRBV29-1 and TRBJ2-1; TCRdb indicates TRBD2, and absent DNA this call remains unverified. The germline gives CDR1 SQVTM, CDR2 ANQGSEA. This CDR3 comprises 15 residues.

V and J are TRBV7-3 and TRBJ2-1; TCRdb lists TRBD1, though no DNA is available to test this call. Germline values: CDR1 SGHTA, CDR2 FQGTGA. The length of the CDR3 is 11 residues. The CDR3 reads CASSKTGKQFF.

The chain recombines TRBV6-4 with TRBJ2-6; TCRdb's D call, TRBD1, is unchecked because there is no DNA. The CDR3 has 19 residues. Per the germline V gene, CDR1 is MRHNA and CDR2 is SNTAGT. The CDR3 loop is CASSLHGTGPSSGANVLTF.

This sequence joins TRBV6-2 or TRBV6-3 and TRBJ2-2; TCRdb's D call, TRBD2, is unchecked because there is no DNA. The CDR3 covers 16 residues. Germline CDR1 is MNHEY and CDR2 is SVGEGT. CDR3 loop: CASREGLAGTTGELFF.

The chain carries TRBV9 and TRBJ1-2. Per the germline V gene, CDR1 is SGDLS and CDR2 is YYNGEE. The CDR3 is 12 residues long. CDR3 region: CASDKQGRGYTF. The complete variable domain, with remaining parts taken from reference TRBV9 and TRBJ1-2, reads DSGVTQTPKHLITATGQRVTLRCSPRSGDLSVYWYQQSLDQGLQFLIQYYNGEERAKGNILERFSAQQFPDLHSELNLSSLELGDSALYFCASDKQGRGYTFGSGTRLTVV.

This chain connects TRBV20-1 to TRBJ2-1; the D gene TCRdb calls, TRBD1, cannot be checked with no DNA. The CDR3 extends over 15 amino acids. The germline V gene encodes CDR1 DFQATT and CDR2 SNEGSKA (reference sequence). CDR3 amino acids: CSARKPPGVYNEQFF.

The chain couples TRBV28 to TRBJ1-4. The CDR3 length is 14 residues. In germline, CDR1 is MDHEN, CDR2 SYDVKM. This chain's CDR3 is CASVAGTAHEKLFF.

The chain carries TRBV7-9 and TRBJ2-3; the D gene TCRdb calls, TRBD2, cannot be checked with no DNA. The germline CDR1 and CDR2 sequences are SEHNR and FQNEAQ (reference sequence). This CDR3 has 15 amino acids. The CDR3 is CASSDRTSGTDTQYF.

The V and J genes are TRBV21-1 and TRBJ2-3; TCRdb selects TRBD2, and the lack of DNA leaves this call unchecked. TRBV21-1 is a pseudogene segment. The CDR3 contains 15 residues. CDR3 sequence reads: CASRLTSGGCITQYF.

The chain links TRBV5-1 to TRBJ2-2; TCRdb reports TRBD2, a call that lacks DNA to check it against. This CDR3 region has 15 residues. Germline CDR1 SGHRS, CDR2 YFSETQ. The CDR3 sequence is CASSLDSGGTGELFF.

The chain has TRBV15 and TRBJ1-1; the TRBD1 assignment by TCRdb is unverifiable without DNA. The length of the CDR3 is 13 residues. Germline-derived CDR1 and CDR2 are LNHNV and YYDKDF (reference sequence). CDR3 sequence: CATKPGFLAEAFF.

The chain carries TRBV5-1 and TRBJ2-1; as DNA is missing, the TRBD2 call by TCRdb cannot be tested. Germline CDR1 reads SGHRS; CDR2 reads YFSETQ. The CDR3 spans 17 residues. The CDR3 sequence is CASSLRGTSGGPNEQFF.

The gene calls are TRBV6-5 and TRBJ2-7. This CDR3 comprises 16 residues. From germline, CDR1 is MNHEY and CDR2 SVGAGI. The CDR3 protein is CASSYSVGVSAYEQYF.

This rearrangement joins TRBV20-1 to TRBJ2-3; no DNA is available, so the TRBD1 call from TCRdb remains unchecked. The CDR3 consists of 14 residues. The V gene's germline CDR1 is DFQATT and CDR2 SNEGSKA (reference sequence). The CDR3 protein is CSARGTGVTDTQYF.

This rearrangement joins TRBV5-1 to TRBJ2-4; TCRdb returns TRBD1, unconfirmable since there is no DNA. From germline, CDR1 is SGHRS and CDR2 YFSETQ. The CDR3 is made up of 16 amino acids. CDR3 amino acids: CANTGTGSLAKNIQYF.

This chain uses TRBV5-1 with TRBJ1-1. Germline lookup yields CDR1 SGHRS and CDR2 YFSETQ. The CDR3 contains 14 residues. Here the CDR3 reads CASSLVSVNTEAFF.

V usage is TRBV7-2 and J usage is TRBJ2-1; the D gene TCRdb calls, TRBD2, cannot be checked with no DNA. CDR3 length equals 14 residues. Germline V lookup: CDR1 SGHTA, CDR2 FQGNSA. The CDR3 loop reads CASSSLAGGRGQFF.

The chain carries TRBV20-1 and TRBJ1-1; no DNA is available, so the TRBD1 call from TCRdb remains unchecked. Germline assignment: CDR1 DFQATT and CDR2 SNEGSKA (reference sequence). This CDR3 has 13 residues. The CDR3 loop reads CSAGGAGATEAFF.

V usage is TRBV19 and J usage is TRBJ2-3; the D call from TCRdb, TRBD2, cannot be confirmed without DNA. In germline, CDR1 is LNHDA, CDR2 SQIVND (reference sequence). This CDR3 comprises 16 residues. CDR3 region: CASSTRTSRRSDTQYF.

The chain couples TRBV20-1 to TRBJ2-2; the TRBD1 assignment by TCRdb is unverifiable without DNA. The CDR3 extends over 17 amino acids. Germline loops: CDR1 DFQATT, CDR2 SNEGSKA (reference sequence). The CDR3 region is CSARGLDRARGTGELFF.

This chain joins TRBV18 and TRBJ1-1. Germline V gene sequence: CDR1 KGHSH, CDR2 LQKENI. The CDR3 has 15 residues. This CDR3 is CASSPPGTSNTEAFF.

The genes are TRBV4-2 and TRBJ2-5; TCRdb selects TRBD2, and the lack of DNA leaves this call unchecked. The germline V gene encodes CDR1 LGHNA and CDR2 YNFKEQ. This CDR3 spans 15 amino acids. Here the CDR3 reads CASSQDRTSLETQYF.

This CDR3 is CASSLKGFGTPAYGYTF. The rearrangement uses TRBV12-3 or TRBV12-4 and TRBJ1-2; absent DNA, TCRdb's TRBD1 call cannot be checked. The CDR3 consists of 17 residues.

The chain joins TRBV2 to TRBJ2-1; TCRdb's D call of TRBD2 is untestable without DNA. CDR3 size: 16 residues. Germline CDR1 and CDR2: SNHLY and FYNNEI. CDR3 region: CASSTYSTSGGGEQFF.

The chain links TRBV2 to TRBJ2-1; the D gene TCRdb calls, TRBD1, cannot be checked with no DNA. Germline loops: CDR1 SNHLY, CDR2 FYNNEI. The CDR3 extends over 16 amino acids. CDR3 sequence reads: CASYLSGPPGGNEQFF.

This rearrangement joins TRBV27 to TRBJ2-3. CDR1 MNHEY and CDR2 SMNVEV come from the germline V gene (reference sequence). The CDR3 has 17 amino acids. CDR3 amino acids: CASSPTTRPSGTDTQYF.

The V call is TRBV2, the J call TRBJ1-3; the TCRdb call, TRBD1, lacks DNA for checking. CDR1 is SNHLY, CDR2 FYNNEI, per germline. The CDR3 totals 19 residues. CDR3 region: CASSANSGQLKFSGNTIYF. Full variable domain (outside the CDR3, taken from reference TRBV2 and TRBJ1-3): EPEVTQTPSHQVTQMGQEVILRCVPISNHLYFYWYRQILGQKVEFLVSFYNNEISEKSEIFDDQFSVERPDGSNFTLKIRSTKLEDSAMYFCASSANSGQLKFSGNTIYFGEGSWLTVV.